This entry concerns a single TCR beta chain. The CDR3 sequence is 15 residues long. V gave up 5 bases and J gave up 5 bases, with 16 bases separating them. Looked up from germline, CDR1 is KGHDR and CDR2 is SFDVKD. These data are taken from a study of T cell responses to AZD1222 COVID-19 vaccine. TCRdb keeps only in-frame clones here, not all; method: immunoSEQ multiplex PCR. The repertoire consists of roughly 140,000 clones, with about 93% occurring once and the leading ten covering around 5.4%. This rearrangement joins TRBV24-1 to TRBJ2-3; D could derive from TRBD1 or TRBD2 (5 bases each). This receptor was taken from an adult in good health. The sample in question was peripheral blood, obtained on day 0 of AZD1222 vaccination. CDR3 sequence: CATSGGQGNRDTQYF. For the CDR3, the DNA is TGTGCCACCAGTGGAGGGCAGGGTAATCGAGATACGCAGTATTTT.